These 9 T cell receptor beta chains came from one sample sequenced in a study of T-cell reconstitution after alpha-beta-depleted transplantation in children. A library of TCRbeta sequences, prepared with unique molecular identifiers, was generated. MiXCR was run by TCRdb on the PCR reads, yielding one entry per CDR3 protein. The sample carries 440,000 or so distinct CDR3 sequences, about 45% recorded once. The material was PBMCs, obtained before TCRalphabeta/CD19-depleted stem cell transplant. These receptors all come from a girl aged 2 to 9 with aplastic anemia, due to receive a stem cell transplant.

This clonotype occurred many times. The chain combines TRBV24-1 with TRBJ1-1; D not resolved. V dropped 7 bases and J dropped 1 base, with 9 bases sitting between them. In germline, CDR1 is KGHDR, CDR2 SFDVKD. The CDR3 sequence is 13 residues long. The CDR3 region has the DNA TGTGCCACCAGCCGATCAGGGAACACTGAAGCTTTCTTT. Protein: CATSRSGNTEAFF.

The CDR3 DNA sequence: TGTGCCAGCAGACTCATCGGGGAGCTGTTTTTT. Its protein product is CASRLIGELFF. The V gene is TRBV28, the J gene TRBJ2-2; D ambiguous. The CDR3 length is 11 residues. Germline V CDR1 and CDR2: MDHEN, SYDVKM. V lost 6 bases, J lost 7 bases, and 6 bases lay in between. Looking up the rest from reference TRBV28 and TRBJ2-2 gives the full variable domain: DVKVTQSSRYLVKRTGEKVFLECVQDMDHENMFWYRQDPGLGLRLIYFSYDVKMKEKGDIPEGYSVSREKKERFSLILESASTNQTSMYLCASRLIGELFFGEGSRLTVL.

The chain carries TRBV6-1 and TRBJ1-5; D gene unclear. CDR3 length: 15 residues. Trimming stripped 4 bases from V and 4 bases from J, with 14 bases between. The germline V gene has CDR1 MNHNS and CDR2 SASEGT. The CDR3 here is CASSGVNIWNQPQHF. Here the CDR3 DNA reads TGTGCCAGCAGTGGGGTTAATATCTGGAATCAGCCCCAGCATTTT.

At least ten counts were recorded for this clonotype. This rearrangement joins TRBV6-5 to TRBJ2-1; D not resolved. V was cut by 0 bases and J by 7 bases, with 16 bases left in between. This CDR3 is 16 amino acids long. The germline CDR1 and CDR2 sequences are MNHEY and SVGAGI. The DNA for the CDR3 is TGTGCCAGCAGTTACTCGGCGGTACAAGGGTGGAATGAGCAGTTCTTC. As protein: CASSYSAVQGWNEQFF.

As DNA, the CDR3 is TGTGCCAGCAGCGGGGGGGTCGGGGATACGCAGTATTTT. Translation: CASSGGVGDTQYF. The chain joins TRBV7-3 to TRBJ2-3; 7 bases agree with TRBD2. CDR1 SGHTA and CDR2 FQGTGA come from the germline V gene. The CDR3 totals 13 residues. The J segment lost 6 bases and the V segment lost 5 bases, leaving 5 bases of the junction unmatched.

The sample holds a few counts of this clonotype. The V gene is TRBV27, the J gene TRBJ2-7; 9 positions match TRBD2. The J segment lost 4 bases and the V segment lost 3 bases, leaving 7 bases of the junction unmatched. Per germline, CDR1 MNHEY and CDR2 SMNVEV (reference sequence). The CDR3 is 15 residues long. CDR3: CASSFEAGGDYEQYF. In DNA form, the CDR3 reads TGTGCCAGCAGTTTTGAAGCGGGAGGAGATTACGAGCAGTACTTC.

V gene TRBV7-2 combines with J gene TRBJ2-1; 7 bases line up with TRBD1. From germline, CDR1 is SGHTA and CDR2 FQGNSA. The CDR3 spans 14 residues. Trimming removed 5 bases from V and 7 bases from J; junction bases left unmatched: 8. The CDR3 region is CASSEGAFRNEQFF. In DNA form, the CDR3 reads TGTGCCAGCAGCGAGGGGGCCTTCCGGAATGAGCAGTTCTTC.

This clonotype has a count of ten or more. The chain couples TRBV13 to TRBJ2-1; 10 bases fit TRBD2. Germline V gene lookup returns CDR1 PRHDT and CDR2 FYEKMQ (reference sequence). Germline trimming cut 4 bases from V and 3 bases from J; bases unmatched to any gene: 3. The CDR3 totals 15 residues. The CDR3 DNA is TGTGCCAGCAGCTCTCTAGCGGGAGACTACAATGAGCAGTTCTTC. As protein: CASSSLAGDYNEQFF.

The CDR3 loop reads CASSGKQRGYQETQYF. In DNA form, the CDR3 reads TGCGCCAGCAGTGGGAAGCAGCGGGGGTACCAAGAGACCCAGTACTTC. The V and J genes are TRBV10-2 and TRBJ2-5, with TRBD2 identical over 8 bases. The J segment lost 0 bases and the V segment lost 4 bases, leaving 7 bases of the junction unmatched. The CDR3 has 16 residues. Germline V gives CDR1 WSHSY, CDR2 SAAADI.